This T cell receptor (beta chain) comes out of a study of beta chain features in type 1 diabetes. The authors reverse transcribed all of the isolated RNA, so sequencing captured expressed TCRB transcripts. The repertoire was sequenced with immunoSEQ multiplex PCR; TCRdb's copy has only in-frame clones and lacks some. Found here are about 140,000 clones, 10% to 15% of them singletons; the top ten hold roughly 1.3%. On this clone: Antigen specificity is unknown.

There are 13 residues in the CDR3. Germline V lookup: CDR1 SGHTA, CDR2 FQGTGA. Trimming cost V 5 bases and J 7 bases, with 14 bases left between them. General study results and limits: For Type 1 diabetes patients, all four CD4+ subsets carried TCRB CDR3s that were moderately but significantly shorter.

The sequence was obtained from a man aged 18 to 35 with type 1 diabetes. V gene TRBV7-3 combines with J gene TRBJ1-1; no definite D call. The sequenced sample was central memory CD4+ T cells from blood. The CDR3 protein is CASSPLPGFEAFF. In DNA form, the CDR3 reads TGTGCCAGCAGCCCTCTCCCGGGGTTTGAAGCTTTCTTT.